The clone carrying this T cell receptor beta chain occurred once. These data come from a study of Ad26.COV2.S vaccination and SARS-CoV-2 variants. About the research overall: Ad26.COV2.S was injected intramuscularly once or twice, 56 days apart.

Regarding treatment: some 20 received Ad26.COV2.S at low or high dose, single or two shots; about 5 received placebo; per-sample allocation not given. Day 63 following the first vaccine or placebo injection was when the samples were taken. An adult of 18-55 years in Boston served as donor. Ad26.COV2.S expressed prefusion-stabilized spike from the original Wuhan strain. In germline, CDR1 is MNHEY, CDR2 SVGAGI. The V end was cut by 4 bases, the J end by 2 bases, with 12 bases between. The CDR3 is 14 residues long. This table comes from immunoSEQ multiplex PCR, and its TCRdb copy is limited to in-frame clones, with some not included. This sample has some 460,000 clones; roughly nine tenths occur once, and the top ten carry 1.5% to 2%.

The receptor was isolated from a person between 18 and 65 years old who received the Ad26.COV2.S COVID-19 vaccine or a placebo. The rearrangement uses TRBV6-5 and TRBJ2-7, with a weak D call TRBD2 (5 bases). The source material was peripheral blood, sampled in a trial of Ad26.COV2.S vaccine versus placebo. The CDR3 coding sequence is TGTGCCAGCAGTTTTGGAGGACCGGCCTACGAGCAGTACTTC. It codes for CASSFGGPAYEQYF.